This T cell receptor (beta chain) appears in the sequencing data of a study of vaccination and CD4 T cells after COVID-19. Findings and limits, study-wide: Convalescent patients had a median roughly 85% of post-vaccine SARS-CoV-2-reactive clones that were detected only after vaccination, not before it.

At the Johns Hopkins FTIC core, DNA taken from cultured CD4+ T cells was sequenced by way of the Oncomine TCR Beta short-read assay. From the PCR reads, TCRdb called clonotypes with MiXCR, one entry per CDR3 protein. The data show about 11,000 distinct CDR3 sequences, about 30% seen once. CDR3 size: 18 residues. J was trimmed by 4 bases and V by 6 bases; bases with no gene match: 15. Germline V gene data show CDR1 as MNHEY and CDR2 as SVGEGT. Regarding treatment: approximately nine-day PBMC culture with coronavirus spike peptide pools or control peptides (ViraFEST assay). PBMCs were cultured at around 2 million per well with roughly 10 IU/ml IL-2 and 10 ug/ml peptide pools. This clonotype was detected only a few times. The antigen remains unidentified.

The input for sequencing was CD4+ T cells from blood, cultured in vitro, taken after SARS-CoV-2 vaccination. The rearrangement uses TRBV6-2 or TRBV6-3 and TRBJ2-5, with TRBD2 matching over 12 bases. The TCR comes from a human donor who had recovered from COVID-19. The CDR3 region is CASSGLAGLVQQGETQYF. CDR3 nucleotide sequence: TGTGCCAGCAGCGGACTAGCGGGACTCGTTCAGCAGGGAGAGACCCAGTACTTC.